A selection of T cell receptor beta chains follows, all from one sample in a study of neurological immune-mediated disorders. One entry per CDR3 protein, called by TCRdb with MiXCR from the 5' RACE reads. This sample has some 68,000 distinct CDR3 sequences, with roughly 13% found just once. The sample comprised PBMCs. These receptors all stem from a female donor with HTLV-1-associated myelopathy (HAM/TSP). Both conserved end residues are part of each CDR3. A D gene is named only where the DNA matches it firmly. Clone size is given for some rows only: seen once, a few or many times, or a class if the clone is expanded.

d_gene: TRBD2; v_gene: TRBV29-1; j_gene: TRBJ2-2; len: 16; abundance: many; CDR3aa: CSVWSVAGGFTGELFF; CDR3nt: TGCAGCGTTTGGTCGGTAGCGGGGGGCTTCACCGGGGAGCTGTTTTTT
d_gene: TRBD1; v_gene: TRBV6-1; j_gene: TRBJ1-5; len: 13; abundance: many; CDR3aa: CASSDDRDQPQHF; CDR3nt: TGTGCCAGCAGTGACGACAGGGATCAGCCCCAGCATTTT
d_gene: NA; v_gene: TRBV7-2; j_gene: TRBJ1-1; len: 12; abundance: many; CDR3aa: CASSARGSEAFF; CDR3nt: TGTGCCAGCAGCGCTCGGGGATCTGAAGCTTTCTTT
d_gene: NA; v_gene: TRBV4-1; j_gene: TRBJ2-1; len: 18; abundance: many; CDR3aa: CASSQIPRRTVTYNEQFF; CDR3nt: TGCGCCAGCAGCCAAATCCCTCGCCGGACTGTAACCTACAATGAGCAGTTCTTC
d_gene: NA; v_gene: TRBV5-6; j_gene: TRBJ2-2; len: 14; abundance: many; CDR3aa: CASRAAANTGELFF; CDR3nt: TGTGCCAGCAGGGCGGCTGCGAACACCGGGGAGCTGTTTTTT
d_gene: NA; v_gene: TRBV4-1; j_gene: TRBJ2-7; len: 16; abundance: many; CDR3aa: CASSQDGGTNTYEQYF; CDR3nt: TGCGCCAGCAGCCAAGATGGGGGGACAAATACCTACGAGCAGTACTTC
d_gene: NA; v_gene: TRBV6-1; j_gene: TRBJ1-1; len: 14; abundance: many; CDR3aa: CASSEASGSTEAFF; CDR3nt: TGTGCCAGCAGTGAAGCCTCAGGGAGCACTGAAGCTTTCTTT
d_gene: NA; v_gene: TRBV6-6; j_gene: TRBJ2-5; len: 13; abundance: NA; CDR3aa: CASSPVGGETQYF; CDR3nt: TGTGCCAGCAGCCCCGTAGGGGGAGAGACCCAGTACTTC
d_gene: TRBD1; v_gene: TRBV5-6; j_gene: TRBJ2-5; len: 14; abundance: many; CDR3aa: CASSVGTGLKTQYF; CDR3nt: TGTGCCAGCAGCGTAGGGACAGGGCTCAAGACCCAGTACTTC
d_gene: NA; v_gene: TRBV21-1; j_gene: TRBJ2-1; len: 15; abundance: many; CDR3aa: CASSKHGSSYNEQFF; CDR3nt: TGTGCCAGCAGCAAACACGGAAGCTCCTACAATGAGCAGTTCTTC
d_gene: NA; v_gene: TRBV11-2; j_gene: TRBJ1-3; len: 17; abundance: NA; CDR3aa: CASSLGPGRSSGNTIYF; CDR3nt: TGTGCCAGCAGCTTAGGTCCAGGACGGAGCTCTGGAAACACCATATATTTT
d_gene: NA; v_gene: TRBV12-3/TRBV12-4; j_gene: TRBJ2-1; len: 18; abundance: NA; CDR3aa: CASSFIIHTRAPYNEQFF; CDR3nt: TGTGCCAGCAGTTTCATAATACATACCCGGGCCCCTTACAATGAGCAGTTCTTC
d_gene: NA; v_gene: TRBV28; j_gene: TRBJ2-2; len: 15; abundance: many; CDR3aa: CASSPTGGGTGELFF; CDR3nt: TGTGCCAGCAGTCCCACAGGGGGAGGGACCGGGGAGCTGTTTTTT
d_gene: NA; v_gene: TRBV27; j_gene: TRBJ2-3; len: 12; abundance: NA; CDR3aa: CASRCITDTQYF; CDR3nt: TGTGCCAGCAGATGTATAACAGATACGCAGTATTTT
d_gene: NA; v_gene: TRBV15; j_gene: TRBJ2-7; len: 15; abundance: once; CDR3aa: CATSRGTGGLYEQYF; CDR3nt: TGTGCTACCAGCAGAGGCACAGGAGGCTTATACGAGCAGTACTTC
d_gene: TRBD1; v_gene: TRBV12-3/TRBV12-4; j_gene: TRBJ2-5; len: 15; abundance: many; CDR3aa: CASSSRQGPGETQYF; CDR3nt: TGTGCCAGCAGTTCGAGACAGGGTCCGGGAGAGACCCAGTACTTC
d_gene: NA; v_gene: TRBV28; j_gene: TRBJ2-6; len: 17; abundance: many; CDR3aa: CASSSQQTGSGANVLTF; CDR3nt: TGTGCCAGCAGTTCTCAACAGACGGGGTCTGGGGCCAACGTCCTGACTTTC
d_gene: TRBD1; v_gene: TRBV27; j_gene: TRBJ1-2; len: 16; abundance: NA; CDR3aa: CASSPLRGRGVGGYTF; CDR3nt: TGTGCCAGCAGCCCTTTGAGGGGGCGAGGAGTGGGTGGCTACACCTTC
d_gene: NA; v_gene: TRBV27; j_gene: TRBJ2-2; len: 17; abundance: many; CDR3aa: CASSLSPAGANTGELFF; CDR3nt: TGTGCCAGCAGTTTATCACCGGCAGGAGCGAACACCGGGGAGCTGTTTTTT
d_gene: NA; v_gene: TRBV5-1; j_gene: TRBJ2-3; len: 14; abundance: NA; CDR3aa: CASSLEPRTDTQYF; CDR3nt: TGCGCCAGCAGCTTGGAACCCCGGACAGATACGCAGTATTTT
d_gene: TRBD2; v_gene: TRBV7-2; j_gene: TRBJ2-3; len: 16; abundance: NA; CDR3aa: CASSSPGLAGRNTQYF; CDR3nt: TGTGCCAGCAGCTCACCGGGACTAGCGGGACGGAATACGCAGTATTTT
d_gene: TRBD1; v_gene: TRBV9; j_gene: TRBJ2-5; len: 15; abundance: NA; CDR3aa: CASSIWTGGGETQYF; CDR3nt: TGTGCCAGCAGCATCTGGACAGGGGGAGGGGAGACCCAGTACTTC
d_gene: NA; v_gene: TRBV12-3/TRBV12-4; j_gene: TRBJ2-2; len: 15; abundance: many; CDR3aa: CASSPNRGGAGELFF; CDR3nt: TGTGCCAGCAGCCCGAACAGGGGAGGGGCCGGGGAGCTGTTTTTT
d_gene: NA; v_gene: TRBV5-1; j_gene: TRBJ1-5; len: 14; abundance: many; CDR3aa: CASSLQGGDQPQHF; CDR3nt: TGCGCCAGCAGCTTACAGGGAGGGGATCAGCCCCAGCATTTT
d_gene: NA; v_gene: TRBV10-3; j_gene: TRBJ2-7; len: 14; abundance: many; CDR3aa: CAISPVTIPHEQYF; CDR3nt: TGTGCCATCAGTCCGGTTACAATCCCCCACGAGCAGTACTTC
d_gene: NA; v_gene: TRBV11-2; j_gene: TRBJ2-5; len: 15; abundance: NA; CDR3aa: CASSLERASMETQYF; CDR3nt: TGTGCCAGCAGCCTGGAAAGGGCGTCGATGGAGACCCAGTACTTC
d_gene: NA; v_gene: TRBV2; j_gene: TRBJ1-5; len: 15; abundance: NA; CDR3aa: CASTQWRAQDQPQHF; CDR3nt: TGTGCCAGCACCCAGTGGAGGGCGCAGGATCAGCCCCAGCATTTT
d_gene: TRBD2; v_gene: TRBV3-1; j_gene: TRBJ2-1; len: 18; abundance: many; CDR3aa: CASSQPRGAGITYNEQFF; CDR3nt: TGTGCCAGCAGCCAACCCCGGGGAGCGGGGATTACCTACAATGAGCAGTTCTTC
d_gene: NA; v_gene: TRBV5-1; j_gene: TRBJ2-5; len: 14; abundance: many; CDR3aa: CASSLIIKRETQYF; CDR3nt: TGCGCCAGCAGTTTGATAATAAAGCGAGAGACCCAGTACTTC
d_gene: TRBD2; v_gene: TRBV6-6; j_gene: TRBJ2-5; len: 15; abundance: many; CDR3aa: CASSYFRTSGETQYF; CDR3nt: TGTGCCAGCAGTTACTTCAGGACTAGCGGCGAGACCCAGTACTTC
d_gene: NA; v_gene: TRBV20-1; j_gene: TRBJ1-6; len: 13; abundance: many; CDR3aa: CSAKGGGPSPLHF; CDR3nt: TGCAGTGCCAAGGGGGGGGGGCCTTCACCCCTCCACTTT
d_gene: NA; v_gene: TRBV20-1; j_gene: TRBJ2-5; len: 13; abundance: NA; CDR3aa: CSASTLLQETQYF; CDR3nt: TGCAGTGCTAGTACACTGCTCCAAGAGACCCAGTACTTC